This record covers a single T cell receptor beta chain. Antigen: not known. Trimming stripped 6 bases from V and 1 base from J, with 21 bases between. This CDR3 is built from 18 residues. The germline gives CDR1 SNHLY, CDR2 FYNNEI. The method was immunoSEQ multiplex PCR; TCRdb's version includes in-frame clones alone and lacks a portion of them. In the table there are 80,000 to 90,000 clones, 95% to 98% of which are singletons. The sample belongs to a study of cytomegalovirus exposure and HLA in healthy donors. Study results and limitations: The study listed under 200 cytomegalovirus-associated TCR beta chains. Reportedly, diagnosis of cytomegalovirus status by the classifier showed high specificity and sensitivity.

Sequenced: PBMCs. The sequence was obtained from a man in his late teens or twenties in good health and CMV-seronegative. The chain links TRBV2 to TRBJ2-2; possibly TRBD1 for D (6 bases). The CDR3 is CASSVGEKTGMNTGELFF. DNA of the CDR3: TGTGCCAGCAGCGTCGGCGAAAAAACAGGGATGAACACCGGGGAGCTGTTTTTT.